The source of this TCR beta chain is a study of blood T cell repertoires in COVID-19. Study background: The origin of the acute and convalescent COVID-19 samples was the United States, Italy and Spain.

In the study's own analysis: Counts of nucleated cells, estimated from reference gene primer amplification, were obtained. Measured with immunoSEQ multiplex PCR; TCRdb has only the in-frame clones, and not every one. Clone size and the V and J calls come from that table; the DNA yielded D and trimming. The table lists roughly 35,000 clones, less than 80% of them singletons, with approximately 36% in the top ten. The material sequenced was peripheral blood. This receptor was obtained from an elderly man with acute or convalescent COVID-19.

CDR3 loop: CASSVRQDNEQFF. As DNA, the CDR3 is TGTGCCAGCAGTGTCAGACAGGACAATGAGCAGTTCTTC. The gene calls are TRBV12-3 or TRBV12-4 and TRBJ2-1; D might be TRBD1 (6 bases). There are 13 residues in the CDR3. The germline V and J ends were trimmed by 5 bases and 5 bases, with 10 bases remaining between them.